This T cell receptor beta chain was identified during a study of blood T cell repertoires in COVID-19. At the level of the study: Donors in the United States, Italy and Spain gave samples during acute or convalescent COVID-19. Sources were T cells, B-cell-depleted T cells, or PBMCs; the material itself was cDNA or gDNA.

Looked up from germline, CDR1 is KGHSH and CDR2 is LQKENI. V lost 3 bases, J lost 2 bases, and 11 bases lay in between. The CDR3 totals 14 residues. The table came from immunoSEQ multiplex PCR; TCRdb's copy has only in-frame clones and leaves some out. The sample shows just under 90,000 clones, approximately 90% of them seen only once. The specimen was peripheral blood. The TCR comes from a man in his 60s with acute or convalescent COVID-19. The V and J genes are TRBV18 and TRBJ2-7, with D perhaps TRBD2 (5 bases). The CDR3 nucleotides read TGTGCCAGCTCACCTCCAGCGGAACCCTACGAGCAGTACTTC. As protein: CASSPPAEPYEQYF.